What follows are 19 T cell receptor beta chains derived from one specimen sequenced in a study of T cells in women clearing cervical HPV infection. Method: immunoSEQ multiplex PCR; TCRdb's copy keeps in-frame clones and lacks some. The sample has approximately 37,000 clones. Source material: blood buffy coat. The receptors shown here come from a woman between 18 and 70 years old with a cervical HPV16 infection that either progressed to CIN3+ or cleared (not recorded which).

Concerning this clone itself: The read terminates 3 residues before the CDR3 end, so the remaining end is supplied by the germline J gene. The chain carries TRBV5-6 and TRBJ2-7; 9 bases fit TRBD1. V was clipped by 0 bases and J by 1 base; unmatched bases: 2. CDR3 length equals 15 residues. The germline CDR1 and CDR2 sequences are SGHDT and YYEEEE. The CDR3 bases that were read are TGTGCCAGCAGCTTGGAGGGACAGGGTTCCTACGAG. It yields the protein CASSLEGQGSYE. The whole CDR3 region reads CASSLEGQGSYEQYF.

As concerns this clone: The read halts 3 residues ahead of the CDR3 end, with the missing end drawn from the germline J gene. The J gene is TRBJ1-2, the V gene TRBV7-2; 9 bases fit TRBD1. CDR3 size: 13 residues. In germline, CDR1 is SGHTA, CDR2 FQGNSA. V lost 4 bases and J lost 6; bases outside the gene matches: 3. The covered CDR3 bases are TGTGCCAGCAGCTGGGACAGGGAGGATGGC. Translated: CASSWDREDG. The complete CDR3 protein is CASSWDREDGYTF.

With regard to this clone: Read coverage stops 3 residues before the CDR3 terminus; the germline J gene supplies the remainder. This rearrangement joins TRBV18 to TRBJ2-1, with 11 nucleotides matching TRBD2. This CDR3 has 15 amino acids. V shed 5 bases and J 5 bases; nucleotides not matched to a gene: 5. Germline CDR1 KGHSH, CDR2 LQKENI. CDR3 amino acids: CASSATSGGNNEQFF. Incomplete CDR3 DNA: TGTGCCAGCTCAGCTACTAGCGGGGGAAACAATGAG. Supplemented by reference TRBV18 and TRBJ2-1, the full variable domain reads NAGVMQNPRHLVRRRGQEARLRCSPMKGHSHVYWYRQLPEEGLKFMVYLQKENIIDESGMPKERFSAEFPKEGPSILRIQQVVRGDSAAYFCASSATSGGNNEQFFGPGTRLTVL.

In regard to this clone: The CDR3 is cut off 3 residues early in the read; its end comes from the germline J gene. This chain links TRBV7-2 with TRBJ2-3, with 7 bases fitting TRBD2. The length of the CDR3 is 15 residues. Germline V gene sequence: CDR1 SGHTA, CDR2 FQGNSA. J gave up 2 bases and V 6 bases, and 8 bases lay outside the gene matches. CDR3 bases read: TGTGCCAGCAGAATGGGGGGAGGGCTCACAGATACG. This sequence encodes CASRMGGGLTDT. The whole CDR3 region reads CASRMGGGLTDTQYF.

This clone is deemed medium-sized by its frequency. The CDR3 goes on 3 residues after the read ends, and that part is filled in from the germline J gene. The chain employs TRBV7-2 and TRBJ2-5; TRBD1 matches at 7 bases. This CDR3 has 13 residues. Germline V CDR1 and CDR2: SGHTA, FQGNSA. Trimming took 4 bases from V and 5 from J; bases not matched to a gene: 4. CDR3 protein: CASSSGQVETQYF. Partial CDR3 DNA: TGTGCCAGCAGCTCCGGACAGGTGGAGACC.

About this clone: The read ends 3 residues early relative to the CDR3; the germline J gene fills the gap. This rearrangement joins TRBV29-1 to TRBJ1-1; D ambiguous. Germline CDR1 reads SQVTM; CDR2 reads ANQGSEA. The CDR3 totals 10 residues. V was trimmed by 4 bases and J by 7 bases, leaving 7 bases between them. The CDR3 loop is CSVGAHEAFF. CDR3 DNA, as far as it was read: TGCAGCGTTGGGGCTCATGAA. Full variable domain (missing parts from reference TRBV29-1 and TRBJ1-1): SAVISQKPSRDICQRGTSLTIQCQVDSQVTMMFWYRQQPGQSLTLIATANQGSEATYESGFVIDKFPISRPNLTFSTLTVSNMSPEDSSIYLCSVGAHEAFFGQGTRLTVV.

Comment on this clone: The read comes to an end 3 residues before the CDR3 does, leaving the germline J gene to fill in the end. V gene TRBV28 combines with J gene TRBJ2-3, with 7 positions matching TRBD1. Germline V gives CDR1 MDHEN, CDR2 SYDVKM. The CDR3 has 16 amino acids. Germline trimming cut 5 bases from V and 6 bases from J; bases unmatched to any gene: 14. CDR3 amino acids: CASSEPRQGSVDTQYF. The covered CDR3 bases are TGTGCCAGCAGTGAGCCTCGACAGGGCTCCGTGGATACG. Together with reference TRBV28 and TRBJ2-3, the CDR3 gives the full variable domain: DVKVTQSSRYLVKRTGEKVFLECVQDMDHENMFWYRQDPGLGLRLIYFSYDVKMKEKGDIPEGYSVSREKKERFSLILESASTNQTSMYLCASSEPRQGSVDTQYFGPGTRLTVL.

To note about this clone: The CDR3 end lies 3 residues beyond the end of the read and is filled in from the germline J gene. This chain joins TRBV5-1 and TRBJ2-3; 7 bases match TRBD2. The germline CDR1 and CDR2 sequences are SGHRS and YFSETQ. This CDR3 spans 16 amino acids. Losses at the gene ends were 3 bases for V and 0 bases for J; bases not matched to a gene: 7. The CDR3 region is CASSSPSGLSTDTQYF. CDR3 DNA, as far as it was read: TGCGCCAGCAGCTCCCCTAGCGGTTTGAGCACAGATACG.

The CDR3 sequence is CASSVAGPREDTQYF. CDR3 DNA, as far as it was read: TGTGCCAGCAGCGTAGCGGGCCCCAGGGAGGATACG. The chain couples TRBV9 to TRBJ2-3, with D perhaps TRBD1 or TRBD2 (5 bases each). The CDR3 is cut off 3 residues early in the read; its end comes from the germline J gene. The germline CDR1 and CDR2 sequences are SGDLS and YYNGEE. V gave up 0 bases and J gave up 6 bases, with 14 bases separating them. This CDR3 has 15 residues.

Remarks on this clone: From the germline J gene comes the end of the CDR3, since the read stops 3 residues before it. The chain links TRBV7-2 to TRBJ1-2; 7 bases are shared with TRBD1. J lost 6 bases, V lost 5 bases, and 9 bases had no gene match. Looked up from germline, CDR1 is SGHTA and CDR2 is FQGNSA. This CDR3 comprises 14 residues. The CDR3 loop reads CASSPLGGIDGYTF. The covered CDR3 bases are TGTGCCAGCAGCCCACTAGGGGGCATCGATGGC.

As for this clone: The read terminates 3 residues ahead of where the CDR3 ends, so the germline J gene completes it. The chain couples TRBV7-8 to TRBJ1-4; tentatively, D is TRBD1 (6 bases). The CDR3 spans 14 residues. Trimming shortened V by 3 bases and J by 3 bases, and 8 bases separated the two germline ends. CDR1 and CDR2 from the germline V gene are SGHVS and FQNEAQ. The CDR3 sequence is CASSFQGPNEKLFF. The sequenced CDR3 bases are TGTGCCAGCAGCTTTCAGGGGCCTAATGAAAAA.

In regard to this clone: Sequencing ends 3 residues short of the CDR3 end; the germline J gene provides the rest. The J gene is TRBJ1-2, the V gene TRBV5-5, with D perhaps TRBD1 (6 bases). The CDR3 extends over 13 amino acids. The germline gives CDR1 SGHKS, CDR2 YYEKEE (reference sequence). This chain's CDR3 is CASTRDNSYDYTF. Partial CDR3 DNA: TGTGCCAGCACCCGGGACAATTCCTACGAC.

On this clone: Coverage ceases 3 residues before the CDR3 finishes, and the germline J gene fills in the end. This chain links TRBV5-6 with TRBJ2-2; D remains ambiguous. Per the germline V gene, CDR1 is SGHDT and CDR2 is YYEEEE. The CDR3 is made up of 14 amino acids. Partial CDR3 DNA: TGTGCCAGCAGTAAAATTGCAACTAATGAAAAG. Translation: CASSKIATNEK. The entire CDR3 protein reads CASSKIATNEKLFF.

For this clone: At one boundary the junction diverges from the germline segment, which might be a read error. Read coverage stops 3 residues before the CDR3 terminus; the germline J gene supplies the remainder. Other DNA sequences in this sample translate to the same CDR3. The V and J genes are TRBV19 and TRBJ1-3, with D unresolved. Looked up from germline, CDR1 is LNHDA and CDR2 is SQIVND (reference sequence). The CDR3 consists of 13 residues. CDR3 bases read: TGTGCCAGTCACCGACTAACTGGAAACACG. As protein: CASHRLTGNT. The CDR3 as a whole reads CASHRLTGNTIYF.

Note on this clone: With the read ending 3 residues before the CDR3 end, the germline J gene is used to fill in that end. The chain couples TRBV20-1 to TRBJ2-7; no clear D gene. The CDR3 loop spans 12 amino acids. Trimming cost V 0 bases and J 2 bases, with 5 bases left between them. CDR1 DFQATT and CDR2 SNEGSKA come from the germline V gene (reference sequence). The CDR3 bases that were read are TGCAGTGCTAGAGATTACACCTACGAG. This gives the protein CSARDYTYE. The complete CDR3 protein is CSARDYTYEQYF.

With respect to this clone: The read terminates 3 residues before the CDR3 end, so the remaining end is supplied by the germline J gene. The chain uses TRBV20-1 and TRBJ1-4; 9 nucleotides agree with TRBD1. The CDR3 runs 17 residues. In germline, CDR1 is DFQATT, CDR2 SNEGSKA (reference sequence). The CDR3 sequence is CSARDRDRESYNSPLFF. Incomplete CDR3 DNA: TGCAGTGCTAGAGATCGGGACAGGGAGTCCTATAATTCACCA.

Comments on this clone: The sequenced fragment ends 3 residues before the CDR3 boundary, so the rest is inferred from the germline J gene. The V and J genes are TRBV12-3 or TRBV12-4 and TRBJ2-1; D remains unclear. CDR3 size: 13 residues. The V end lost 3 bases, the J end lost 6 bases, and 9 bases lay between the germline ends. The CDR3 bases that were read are TGTGCCAGCAGTTTTAAGGCTTTCAATGAG. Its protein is CASSFKAFNE. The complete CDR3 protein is CASSFKAFNEQFF.

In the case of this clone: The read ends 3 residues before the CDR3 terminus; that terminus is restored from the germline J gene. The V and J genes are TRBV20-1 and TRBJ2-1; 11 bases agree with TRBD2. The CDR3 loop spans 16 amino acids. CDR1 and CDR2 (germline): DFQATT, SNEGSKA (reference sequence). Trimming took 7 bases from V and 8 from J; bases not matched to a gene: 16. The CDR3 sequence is CSVPGTSGQGWDEQFF. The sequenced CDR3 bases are TGCAGTGTTCCCGGGACTAGCGGTCAGGGTTGGGATGAG.

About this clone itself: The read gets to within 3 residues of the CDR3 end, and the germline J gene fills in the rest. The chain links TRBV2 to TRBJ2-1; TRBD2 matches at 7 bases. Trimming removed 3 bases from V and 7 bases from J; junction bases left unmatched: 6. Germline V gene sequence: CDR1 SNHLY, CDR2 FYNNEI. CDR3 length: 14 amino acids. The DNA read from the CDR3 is TGTGCCAGCAGTGAGGCTAGCGGTATTAATGAG. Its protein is CASSEASGINE. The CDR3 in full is CASSEASGINEQFF.